Listed here is a single T cell receptor (beta chain). This clone was counted between two and nine times. No antigen is known for it. No base-level quality is on record; no much larger clone is a single base apart. The data are from a study of beta chain features in type 1 diabetes (dated by TCRdb to the late 2010s). Study-wide context: Patients and healthy donors did not differ in mean age, gender distribution, total cell number or subset yield. The study compared the TCRB repertoires of sorted circulating CD4+ T cell subsets in recently diagnosed type 1 diabetes patients with those in matched healthy donors. Naive and central memory subsets were obtained from all 30 or so donors, but regulatory and stem cell-like memory subsets were isolated from only 8 patients and about 8 healthy donors. A total of 85 million to 140 million sorted cells were examined across all samples, and a strong correlation was observed between cell number per subset and RNA yield.

Trimming leaves V shorter by 4 bases and J shorter by 1 base, with the junction holding 12 bases beyond the gene matches. The cysteine opens and the phenylalanine closes a CDR3 of 17 amino acids. The kept DNA is CDR3 alone, 51 bases in frame from the first base. Via the germline V gene, CDR1 is SGDLS and CDR2 YYNGEE. What the study reported, not specific to this receptor: Fewer insertions and more nucleotide deletions at VDJ recombination sites were observed in patients with type 1 diabetes, implying thymic rearrangement abnormalities. HLA sub-analyses involved small numbers of individuals, so any influence of HLA type on TCRB rearrangement remained unresolved. PCR might favor shorter templates, but patient and control samples were amplified and corrected together, so any skew would affect both groups equally. Type 1 diabetes patients showed a moderate but significant shortening of TCRB CDR3 length in all four CD4+ subsets. Naive, central memory and regulatory TCRB repertoires appeared more similar among patients than among healthy donors. Sequencing cDNA rather than genomic DNA could over-represent highly expressing activated cells, although activation and CD3 levels did not differ between groups.

Each donor gave one peripheral blood draw, around 100 mL on average, collected into heparinised tubes. A BD FACSAria II was used to sort naive, central memory, regulatory and stem cell-like memory CD4+ T cells with a panel that included CD45RO, CCR7, CD25, CD127, CD95 and CD27. A purity above 98% was achieved for all sorted populations. PBMCs were separated immediately by Lymphoprep density gradient centrifugation and were stained directly, without being cultured. So that batch effects would be minimized, each experiment stained and sorted samples in pairs, pairing one healthy donor with one patient. The entire isolated RNA was reverse transcribed using the High Capacity cDNA Reverse Transcription Kit, and thus expressed TCRB transcripts were sequenced. Stem cell-like memory T cell samples underwent survey-depth immunoSEQ sequencing, averaging about 1 million total reads per sample. After sorted cells were lysed in RLT buffer, RNA was extracted with DNase-treated RNeasy Micro or Mini kits, with the choice depending on cell number. Each cell subset was processed separately to prevent cross-contamination, with patient and healthy donor samples processed together. The immunoSEQ multiplex PCR was used to amplify TCRB sequences from cDNA, generating 87-bp fragments that spanned the CDR3 region. The amplicons were sequenced using the Illumina HiSeq platform. Turning to the authors' computational methods: PCR bias was computationally corrected using synthetic template baselines, reads within Hamming distance 2 were collapsed, and singletons that could not be merged were discarded. Reads were aligned against IMGT so that V, D and J genes, CDR3 length and insertions or deletions at six rearrangement sites could be assigned. Within each subset, clonotype counts were normalized to sorted cell number, and only after that were true diversity and Gini coefficients computed with the tcR R package. The overlap coefficient, calculated on TCRB nucleotide sequences, was used to measure repertoire sharing. Imported from immuneACCESS, the table was reduced by TCRdb to in-frame sequences with V and J called. These copies leave out some clones; in studies compared against another copy, an unresolved V gene accounts for under half, and the cause of the remainder is not known. That table supplies the V and J calls and clone size; D and trimming were determined from the DNA. Across this sample there are some 26,000 clones, with roughly two thirds seen only once. The ten largest clones add up to about 1.1% of the sample.

Rearrangement joined TRBV9 to TRBJ2-7; 9 central nucleotides agree with TRBD1. The TCR comes from a woman aged 40-49 years with type 1 diabetes. Sequenced sample: stem cell memory CD4+ T cells from blood. In the paper's terms, the cell subset or site label means: stem cell-like memory CD4+ T cells. The nucleotide sequence is TGTGCCAGCAGCCGTCTACCCACAGGGGGCAAGTCCTACGAGCAGTACTTC. Its amino acids are CASSRLPTGGKSYEQYF.